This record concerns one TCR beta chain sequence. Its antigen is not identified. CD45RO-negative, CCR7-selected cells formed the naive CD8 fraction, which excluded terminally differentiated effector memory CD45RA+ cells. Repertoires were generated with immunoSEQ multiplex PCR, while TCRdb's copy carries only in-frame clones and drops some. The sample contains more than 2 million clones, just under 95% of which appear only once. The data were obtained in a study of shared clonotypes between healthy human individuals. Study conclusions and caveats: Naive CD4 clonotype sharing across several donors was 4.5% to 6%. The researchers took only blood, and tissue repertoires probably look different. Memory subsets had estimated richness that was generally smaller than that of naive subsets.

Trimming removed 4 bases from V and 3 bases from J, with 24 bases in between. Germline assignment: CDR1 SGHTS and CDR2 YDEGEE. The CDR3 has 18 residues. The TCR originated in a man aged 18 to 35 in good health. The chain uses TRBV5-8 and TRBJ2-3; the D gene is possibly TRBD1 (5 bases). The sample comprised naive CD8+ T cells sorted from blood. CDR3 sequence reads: CASSPIDSPQLTTDTQYF. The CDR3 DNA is TGTGCCAGCAGCCCAATAGACAGTCCTCAACTCACAACAGATACGCAGTATTTT.